The T cell receptor beta chain under discussion was sequenced for a study of PD-1 blockade in classical Hodgkin lymphoma. The method was immunoSEQ multiplex PCR; TCRdb's version includes in-frame clones alone and lacks a portion of them. The sample shows tens of thousands of clones, around three fifths of them seen only once. Time point in this sample: cycle 4 day 1 (C4D1), after less than 7 weeks of nivolumab. Relapses following autologous stem cell transplantation were seen in all patients, with brentuximab vedotin exposure varying. The CDR3 totals 14 residues. From germline, CDR1 is KGHSH and CDR2 LQKENI. Trimming shortened V by 1 base and J by 2 bases, and 9 bases separated the two germline ends.

The chain carries TRBV18 and TRBJ2-7; D is possibly TRBD1 (5 bases). The sequence derives from a human donor with classical Hodgkin lymphoma. This specimen was peripheral blood mononuclear cells (PBMCs), taken before the fourth cycle of nivolumab. The CDR3 protein is CASSPLAGTYEQYF. The CDR3 DNA is TGTGCCAGCTCACCACTCGCAGGGACCTACGAGCAGTACTTC. The full variable domain, its missing parts supplied by reference TRBV18 and TRBJ2-7, is NAGVMQNPRHLVRRRGQEARLRCSPMKGHSHVYWYRQLPEEGLKFMVYLQKENIIDESGMPKERFSAEFPKEGPSILRIQQVVRGDSAAYFCASSPLAGTYEQYFGPGTRLTVT.